The clone carrying this T cell receptor beta chain came up a few times. Its specificity is not known. Germline assignment: CDR1 SGDLS and CDR2 YYNGEE. This CDR3 has 16 amino acids. V dropped 3 bases and J dropped 9; count of bases not matched to a gene: 11. The sample is drawn from a study of T-cell memory formation after mild COVID-19. General study points: The second-wave clones peaking on day 37 were not confirmed as SARS-CoV-2-specific. The study detected some responding clones in pre-infection memory, suggesting cross-reactive memory joined.

Each CDR3 protein gets one entry after TCRdb re-called the 5' RACE reads with MiXCR. This sample has hundreds of thousands of distinct CDR3 sequences, with 20% found just once. The clonotype was recovered from an adult woman who had mild COVID-19 (a few samples of this study predate the infection). Cell type and time point are not known. Sequenced sample: PBMCs or a T cell subset sorted from them (not recorded which). This chain joins TRBV9 and TRBJ2-1; 11 nucleotides align to TRBD2. The CDR3 DNA reads as TGTGCCAGCAGCGCAAGGACTAGCGGGCGCTCAGTTGAGCAGTTCTTC. Translating gives CASSARTSGRSVEQFF.